Below, 20 T cell receptor beta chains from the same sample are listed, as sequenced in a study of T cells in Graves' hyperthyroidism and ophthalmopathy. Amplification yielded TCR beta CDR3 regions, with RNA transcripts as the source. HTBI primers were employed in a first-round RT-PCR of the TCR CDR3. TCRdb recomputed calls from the multiplex PCR reads with MiXCR, one row per CDR3 protein. The sample lists about 300,000 distinct CDR3 sequences, roughly 18% occurring once. The specimen sequenced was blood. The receptor source for this set is a man aged 45 to 65 with Graves' ophthalmopathy.

This clonotype has at least ten counts. The chain is built from TRBV2 and TRBJ1-4; D ambiguous. In germline, CDR1 is SNHLY, CDR2 FYNNEI. V lost 1 base and J lost 6, with 0 bases in between. The CDR3 extends over 11 amino acids. DNA for the CDR3: TGTGCCAGCAGTGAAGATGAAAAACTGTTTTTT. Its translation is CASSEDEKLFF.

This clonotype was seen at least ten times. V usage is TRBV20-1 and J usage is TRBJ2-5, with 10 bases lining up with TRBD2. The CDR3 has 16 residues. V was pared by 3 bases and J by 5 bases, with 12 bases of the junction left unmatched. The germline V gene has CDR1 DFQATT and CDR2 SNEGSKA (reference sequence). The CDR3 is CSARGGASGSRETQYF. The CDR3 DNA follows: TGCAGTGCTAGGGGGGGAGCTAGCGGGAGTCGGGAGACCCAGTACTTC.

V is TRBV2 and J is TRBJ2-5; 8 nucleotides line up with TRBD1. CDR1 and CDR2 from the germline V gene are SNHLY and FYNNEI. The trim removed 8 bases at V and 1 base at J, leaving 3 bases unmatched. This CDR3 comprises 13 residues. As DNA, the CDR3 is TGTGCCAGCGGACAGGGCTTCCAAGAGACCCAGTACTTC. Translation gives CASGQGFQETQYF.

The V gene is TRBV20-1, the J gene TRBJ2-4, with 13 positions matching TRBD2. CDR3 length: 17 amino acids. Germline CDR1 is DFQATT and CDR2 is SNEGSKA (reference sequence). After removal of 0 bases from V and 7 bases from J, the junction contained 9 bases not matched to a gene. The CDR3 nucleotides read TGCAGTGCTAGAGATCCTTGGGGGACTAGCGGGATGAACATTCAGTACTTC. It specifies CSARDPWGTSGMNIQYF.

This clonotype has at least ten counts. This chain connects TRBV20-1 to TRBJ2-3; D is undetermined. The V end lost 5 bases, the J end lost 4 bases, and 13 bases lay between the germline ends. The germline V gene has CDR1 DFQATT and CDR2 SNEGSKA (reference sequence). The CDR3 is 13 residues long. CDR3 nucleotides: TGCAGTGCTTGCCTTCACACTCCAGATACGCAGTATTTT. Protein sequence: CSACLHTPDTQYF.

This clonotype was observed many times. The chain combines TRBV28 with TRBJ2-5; no firm D call. V dropped 3 bases and J dropped 4 bases, with 12 bases sitting between them. Germline V gene data show CDR1 as MDHEN and CDR2 as SYDVKM. This CDR3 has 14 residues. For the CDR3, the DNA is TGTGCCAGCAGTTTCGGCCCCTTTACAGAGACCCAGTACTTC. Translation gives CASSFGPFTETQYF.

V and J are TRBV6-1 and TRBJ2-2; 7 nucleotides align to TRBD1. The CDR3 is 13 residues long. Germline CDR1 reads MNHNS; CDR2 reads SASEGT. V gave up 9 bases and J gave up 6 bases; unmatched junction bases: 7. CDR3 bases: TGTGCCAGTGACAGGGCGGTCGCCGGGGAGCTGTTTTTT. It specifies CASDRAVAGELFF.

About this clonotype: Compared with germline, one end of the junction differs, possibly owing to a read error. The V call is TRBV7-9, the J call TRBJ2-7, with D maybe TRBD1 (5 bases). This CDR3 is 11 amino acids long. Germline lookup yields CDR1 SEHNR and CDR2 FQNEAQ (reference sequence). The chain's CDR3 is CASSLEGWWDF. The CDR3 nucleotides read TGTGCCAGCAGCTTAGAGGGGTGGTGGGACTTC. The variable domain in full, completed from reference TRBV7-9 and TRBJ2-7, reads DTGVSQNPRHKITKRGQNVTFRCDPISEHNRLYWYRQTLGQGPEFLTYFQNEAQLEKSRLLSDRFSAERPKGSFSTLEIQRTEQGDSAMYLCASSLEGWWDFGPGTRLTVT.

This clonotype was counted many times. The V call is TRBV3-1, the J call TRBJ2-3; D may be TRBD1 (5 bases). V lost 4 bases, J lost 4 bases, and 12 bases lay in between. Germline V CDR1 and CDR2: LGHDT, YNNKEL (reference sequence). This CDR3 is built from 14 residues. In DNA, the CDR3 is TGTGCCAGCAGCCCCTGGGGCGCTCCAGATACGCAGTATTTT. Residues: CASSPWGAPDTQYF.

In its sample, this clonotype was seen a few times. The chain uses TRBV5-6 and TRBJ1-5; a weak D match, TRBD1 (5 bases). The germline V gene has CDR1 SGHDT and CDR2 YYEEEE. Trimming took 0 bases from V and 3 from J, leaving 13 bases between them. The CDR3 loop spans 16 amino acids. This chain's CDR3 is CASSLGSGGYNQPQHF. The CDR3 nucleotides read TGTGCCAGCAGCTTGGGGTCCGGGGGATACAATCAGCCCCAGCATTTT.

The CDR3 spells CASGTPGGSNQPQHF. In DNA form, the CDR3 reads TGTGCTAGTGGTACCCCGGGGGGGTCAAATCAGCCCCAGCATTTT. The chain uses TRBV12-5 and TRBJ1-5; weak D call: TRBD1 (5 bases). Germline assignment: CDR1 LGHNT and CDR2 FRNRAP. The CDR3 has 15 amino acids. Trimming took off 5 bases at V and 4 bases at J, with 15 bases between the two ends.

This clonotype came up a few times. The chain combines TRBV6-1 with TRBJ2-7, with TRBD1 as a possible D gene (6 bases). The germline gives CDR1 MNHNS, CDR2 SASEGT. With 5 bases removed from V and 0 bases from J, the gap between germline ends came to 11 bases. The CDR3 has 14 amino acids. The CDR3 bases are TGTGCCAGCAGTCAGGGGCCTAACTCCTACGAGCAGTACTTC. Protein sequence: CASSQGPNSYEQYF.

Here the CDR3 reads CASRPRGGVPTDTQYF. Written as DNA, the CDR3 is TGTGCCAGCAGGCCCAGGGGGGGGGTTCCCACAGATACGCAGTATTTT. The chain recombines TRBV12-3 or TRBV12-4 with TRBJ2-3; the D call may be TRBD1 or TRBD2 (7 bases each). This CDR3 region has 16 residues. Trimming took 6 bases from V and 2 from J, leaving 18 bases between them.

On this clonotype: With a much larger clone just one base away, this may be a read error. In this CDR3 the conserved last residue, phenylalanine or tryptophan, is missing, so a read error is likely. The CDR3 reads CAMINTRGSSYNEQFL. Written as DNA, the CDR3 is TGCGCCATGATTAACACTCGAGGGAGCTCCTACAATGAGCAGTTCCTC. The rearrangement uses TRBV10-1 and TRBJ2-1, with D perhaps TRBD2 (5 bases). Trimming cost V 10 bases and J 0 bases, with 19 bases left between them. CDR3 length: 16 residues. Germline values: CDR1 WNHNN, CDR2 SYGVQD (reference sequence).

The J gene is TRBJ1-3, the V gene TRBV7-9, with 7 nucleotides matching TRBD1. The CDR3 consists of 15 residues. V dropped 5 bases and J dropped 0; count of bases not matched to a gene: 4. CDR1 SEHNR and CDR2 FQNEAQ come from the germline V gene (reference sequence). CDR3 amino acids: CASSPGTASGNTIYF. DNA of the CDR3: TGTGCCAGCAGCCCCGGGACAGCCTCTGGAAACACCATATATTTT.

This clonotype was counted many times. V gene TRBV7-8 combines with J gene TRBJ2-1; 8 positions agree with TRBD2. Looked up from germline, CDR1 is SGHVS and CDR2 is FQNEAQ. This CDR3 has 18 residues. Trimming at V came to 5 bases and at J to 3 bases, leaving 15 bases not matched to a gene. The CDR3 is CASSLPPGGGSLYNEQFF. Here the CDR3 DNA reads TGTGCCAGCAGCCTGCCTCCCGGGGGGGGGAGTCTCTACAATGAGCAGTTCTTC. Full variable domain (remainder filled in from reference TRBV7-8 and TRBJ2-1): GAGVSQSPRYKVAKRGQDVALRCDPISGHVSLFWYQQALGQGPEFLTYFQNEAQLDKSGLPSDRFFAERPEGSVSTLKIQRTQQEDSAVYLCASSLPPGGGSLYNEQFFGPGTRLTVL.

This clonotype was seen a single time. This could be a read error, since a much larger clone is one nucleotide away. The V gene is TRBV20-1, the J gene TRBJ1-1; D gene ambiguous. There are 11 residues in the CDR3. Trimming left V 7 bases short and J 8 bases short, with 14 bases between. CDR1 is DFQATT, CDR2 SNEGSKA, per germline (reference sequence). The CDR3 region is CSGSRGGEAFF. The CDR3 nucleotides are TGCAGTGGAAGCCGGGGTGGCGAAGCTTTCTTT.

The sample holds many counts of this clonotype. The chain is built from TRBV11-2 and TRBJ2-2, with TRBD2 matching 8 bases. From germline, CDR1 is SGHAT and CDR2 FQNNGV. J lost 1 base, V lost 3 bases, and 10 bases had no gene match. This CDR3 is built from 18 residues. CDR3 amino acids: CASSFKSVAGGNTGELFF. The CDR3 bases are TGTGCCAGCAGCTTCAAGTCGGTTGCGGGAGGGAACACCGGGGAGCTGTTTTTT.

V is TRBV2 and J is TRBJ1-2, with a tentative D call TRBD1 (5 bases). Trimming removed 7 bases at V and 1 base at J, with 19 bases between. The CDR3 is 16 amino acids. Germline V gene data show CDR1 as SNHLY and CDR2 as FYNNEI. The CDR3 sequence: CASTRTQGPGNYGYTF. The DNA of the CDR3 is TGTGCCAGCACTAGGACCCAGGGCCCGGGTAACTATGGCTACACCTTC.

This clonotype was seen only a few times. The J gene is TRBJ2-2, the V gene TRBV13, with TRBD2 matching 10 bases. This CDR3 is 17 amino acids long. CDR1 PRHDT and CDR2 FYEKMQ come from the germline V gene (reference sequence). The V segment lost 1 base and the J segment 4 bases; nucleotides outside the gene matches: 6. CDR3 residues: CASSLVASGSGTGELFF. CDR3 sequence (DNA): TGTGCCAGCAGCTTAGTCGCTAGCGGGAGTGGCACCGGGGAGCTGTTTTTT.